A single sample gave rise to the 2 T cell receptor beta chains below, sequenced in a study of CD8 T cells in Susac syndrome. Reverse transcription of 0.5 to 1 ug RNA was performed with random hexamers. TCRdb independently ran MiXCR on the immunoSEQ multiplex PCR reads; one entry per CDR3 protein. Here the sample spans about 130,000 distinct CDR3 sequences, more than 90% being singletons. What was sequenced was CD4+ T cells from PBMCs. The receptors originated from a human donor in good health.

The V and J genes are TRBV7-9 and TRBJ1-1, with D unresolved. The CDR3 contains 11 residues. Germline V gene sequence: CDR1 SEHNR, CDR2 FQNEAQ (reference sequence). Trimming removed 2 bases at V and 7 bases at J, with 5 bases between. The CDR3 sequence: CASSLLNEAFF. The CDR3 DNA sequence: TGTGCCAGCAGCTTACTTAATGAAGCTTTCTTT.

The V gene is TRBV29-1, the J gene TRBJ2-3; 7 bases are a match to TRBD1. The germline CDR1 and CDR2 sequences are SQVTM and ANQGSEA. CDR3 size: 12 residues. Losses at the gene ends were 5 bases for V and 3 bases for J; bases not matched to a gene: 2. The DNA for the CDR3 is TGCAGCGTTCAGGGGGAGACAGATACGCAGTATTTT. Translation: CSVQGETDTQYF.